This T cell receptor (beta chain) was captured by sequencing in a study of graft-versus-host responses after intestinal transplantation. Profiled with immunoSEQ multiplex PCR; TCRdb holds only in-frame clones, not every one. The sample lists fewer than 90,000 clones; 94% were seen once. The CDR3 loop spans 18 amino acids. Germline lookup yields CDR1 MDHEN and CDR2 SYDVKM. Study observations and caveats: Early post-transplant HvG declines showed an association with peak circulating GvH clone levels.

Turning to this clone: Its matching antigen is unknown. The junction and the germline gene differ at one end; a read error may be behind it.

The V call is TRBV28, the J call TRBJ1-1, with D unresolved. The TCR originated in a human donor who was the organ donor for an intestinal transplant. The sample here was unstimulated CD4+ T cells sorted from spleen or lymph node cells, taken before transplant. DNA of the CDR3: TGTGCCAGCAGTTTAAATAACCCCGCAGCATACATGAACACTGAAGCTCTCTTT. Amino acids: CASSLNNPAAYMNTEALF.